Below are 14 T cell receptor beta chains sequenced from a single sample in a study of neurological immune-mediated disorders. TCRdb fed the 5' RACE reads into MiXCR, producing one record per CDR3 protein. The table lists 81,000 or so distinct CDR3 sequences, about 13% of them singletons. Time point described: longitudinal time-point 2. Sequences were obtained from PBMCs. Receptors were obtained from a female donor with HTLV-1-associated myelopathy (HAM/TSP).

This clonotype showed up many times. The chain recombines TRBV6-8 with TRBJ1-6, with D perhaps matching TRBD1 (5 bases). Germline CDR1 MNHGY, CDR2 SAAAGT. The CDR3 spans 14 residues. V was clipped by 7 bases and J by 5 bases, with 12 bases between them. CDR3 DNA: TGTGCCAGCACCAGACAGCCCAATAATTCACCCCTCCACTTT. Translated, it gives CASTRQPNNSPLHF.

With regard to this clonotype: A read error is possible here, since a much larger clone lies one base away. The chain combines TRBV15 with TRBJ2-7; D gene ambiguous. CDR1 and CDR2 (germline): LNHNV, YYDKDF (reference sequence). This CDR3 is built from 15 residues. DNA for the CDR3: TGTGCTACCAGCAGAGATCTGGCGATTTCCTACGATCAGTACTTC. Its protein product is CATSRDLAISYDQYF.

This clonotype was observed many times. This chain joins TRBV20-1 and TRBJ2-1; 8 bases match TRBD2. V shed 0 bases and J 6 bases; nucleotides not matched to a gene: 13. Germline CDR1 and CDR2: DFQATT and SNEGSKA (reference sequence). The length of the CDR3 is 17 residues. In nucleotides, the CDR3 is TGCAGTGCTAGAGATGTTGCGGGGGGTACTATTCCCAATGAGCAGTTCTTC. Encoded protein: CSARDVAGGTIPNEQFF.

In its sample, this clonotype was seen many times. The chain uses TRBV4-1 and TRBJ1-1; D gene unclear. Germline CDR1 and CDR2: MGHRA and YSYEKL. V shed 4 bases and J shed 1 base, with 13 bases lying between them. The CDR3 extends over 15 amino acids. The CDR3 loop reads CASSPTLNRNTEAFF. The DNA for the CDR3 is TGCGCCAGCAGCCCGACCTTGAACAGGAACACTGAAGCTTTCTTT.

This clonotype was seen repeatedly, ten times or more. The chain is built from TRBV20-1 and TRBJ2-3, with 8 bases fitting TRBD2. The V and J ends lost 3 bases and 3 bases, in that order; junction bases with no gene match: 11. The CDR3 spans 16 residues. In germline, CDR1 is DFQATT, CDR2 SNEGSKA (reference sequence). The chain's CDR3 is CSASARGGQGTDTQYF. CDR3 in DNA: TGCAGTGCTAGTGCCCGGGGGGGGCAGGGTACAGATACGCAGTATTTT.

This clonotype occurred many times. The V and J genes are TRBV3-1 and TRBJ2-7, with TRBD1 as a possible D gene (6 bases). The CDR3 runs 14 residues. Trimming shortened V by 0 bases and J by 5 bases, and 11 bases separated the two germline ends. Germline CDR1 is LGHDT and CDR2 is YNNKEL (reference sequence). The CDR3 DNA follows: TGTGCCAGCAGCCAAGATCGACAGGACCACGAGCAGTACTTC. It codes for CASSQDRQDHEQYF.

The sample holds many counts of this clonotype. The rearrangement uses TRBV5-1 and TRBJ2-4; 8 bases line up with TRBD2. The CDR3 spans 16 residues. Per the germline V gene, CDR1 is SGHRS and CDR2 is YFSETQ. J was trimmed by 7 bases and V by 0 bases; bases with no gene match: 9. CDR3 protein: CASSLVTGGLGNIQYF. CDR3 nucleotide sequence: TGCGCCAGCAGCTTGGTGACGGGGGGGCTGGGCAACATTCAGTACTTC.

This clonotype has at least ten counts. CDR3 in amino acids: CASSQEAGYPPTDEQFF. As DNA, the CDR3 is TGTGCCAGCAGCCAAGAGGCCGGCTACCCGCCTACGGATGAGCAGTTCTTC. This chain connects TRBV3-1 to TRBJ2-1; D is ambiguous. This CDR3 contains 17 residues. The ends were cut back, 0 bases at V and 8 bases at J, with 20 bases in the middle. In germline, CDR1 is LGHDT, CDR2 YNNKEL (reference sequence).

The chain uses TRBV5-6 and TRBJ1-2; D might be TRBD1 (5 bases). V was cut by 4 bases and J by 3 bases, with 7 bases left in between. The length of the CDR3 is 12 residues. Germline CDR1 reads SGHDT; CDR2 reads YYEEEE. Here the CDR3 DNA reads TGTGCCAGCAGCGCGACAGACTATGGCTACACCTTC. Its protein product is CASSATDYGYTF.

Many counts were recorded for this clonotype. The chain uses TRBV2 and TRBJ2-7; TRBD1 matches at 11 bases. CDR3 size: 14 residues. Germline V gene data show CDR1 as SNHLY and CDR2 as FYNNEI. V was pared by 7 bases and J by 2 bases, with 4 bases of the junction left unmatched. Here the CDR3 reads CASIPGQGAYEQYF. In DNA form, the CDR3 reads TGTGCCAGCATTCCGGGACAGGGGGCCTACGAGCAGTACTTC.

This clonotype has at least ten counts. The chain is built from TRBV7-9 and TRBJ2-5; no reliable D call. Trimming stripped 5 bases from V and 0 bases from J, with 13 bases between. The length of the CDR3 is 15 residues. The germline V gene has CDR1 SEHNR and CDR2 FQNEAQ (reference sequence). CDR3 amino acids: CASSHDNRYQETQYF. For the CDR3, the DNA is TGTGCCAGCAGCCACGACAATCGGTACCAAGAGACCCAGTACTTC.

This clonotype was detected many times. This chain joins TRBV7-2 and TRBJ2-3, with D possibly TRBD2 on 5 matching bases. V lost 2 bases and J 6 bases, leaving 12 bases between the germline ends. Germline V gene lookup returns CDR1 SGHTA and CDR2 FQGNSA. This CDR3 contains 14 residues. The CDR3 protein is CASSLLVALDTQYF. In DNA, the CDR3 is TGTGCCAGCAGCTTATTGGTAGCGTTGGATACGCAGTATTTT.

Many counts were recorded for this clonotype. The chain couples TRBV10-2 to TRBJ2-3; D not resolved. This CDR3 has 13 amino acids. Trimming stripped 6 bases from V and 3 bases from J, with 10 bases between. In germline, CDR1 is WSHSY, CDR2 SAAADI. CDR3 in DNA: TGCGCCAGCAGAAGGGCCGGTACAGATACGCAGTATTTT. Amino acids: CASRRAGTDTQYF.

This chain joins TRBV20-1 and TRBJ2-7; 8 nucleotides match TRBD1. The length of the CDR3 is 14 residues. Losses at the gene ends were 1 base for V and 2 bases for J; bases not matched to a gene: 4. In germline, CDR1 is DFQATT, CDR2 SNEGSKA (reference sequence). The CDR3: CSARVQGVTYEQYF. CDR3 nucleotide sequence: TGCAGTGCTAGAGTACAGGGGGTAACCTACGAGCAGTACTTC.